These 27 T cell receptor beta chains originate from one sample sequenced in a study of Ad26.COV2.S vaccination and SARS-CoV-2 variants. The protocol was immunoSEQ multiplex PCR, while the TCRdb copy is restricted to in-frame clones and leaves out a portion. This table has 380,000 or so clones, 83% appearing once. The treatment is: around 19 received Ad26.COV2.S at low or high dose, single or two shots; 5 received placebo; per-sample allocation not given. Sample collection was performed on day 63 after the first vaccine or placebo injection. The input for sequencing was peripheral blood, taken in a trial of Ad26.COV2.S vaccine versus placebo. These receptor sequences come from a person aged 18-60 years who received the Ad26.COV2.S COVID-19 vaccine or a placebo.

This sequence joins TRBV6-5 and TRBJ1-6, with D unclear. CDR1 and CDR2 (germline): MNHEY, SVGAGI. Trimming stripped 10 bases from V and 15 bases from J, with 19 bases between. This CDR3 comprises 12 residues. The CDR3 nucleotides are TGTGCCACTGGACCCCCAGAGAAAGTCCTCCACTTT. Translating it yields CATGPPEKVLHF.

The chain has TRBV4-1 and TRBJ1-4; no firm D call. The V end was cut by 1 base, the J end by 8 bases, with 11 bases between. The CDR3 length is 14 residues. Germline V gene lookup returns CDR1 MGHRA and CDR2 YSYEKL. The CDR3 loop reads CASSQVTHPEKLFF. The DNA for the CDR3 is TGCGCCAGCAGCCAAGTAACACATCCGGAAAAACTGTTTTTT.

This clone appeared a single time. The rearrangement links TRBV7-3 to TRBJ1-1; D unclear. CDR3 size: 13 residues. The V and J ends lost 3 bases and 1 base respectively, with 6 bases between them. CDR1 and CDR2 from the germline V gene are SGHTA and FQGTGA. CDR3 in amino acids: CASSLAPNTEAFF. The CDR3 DNA reads as TGTGCCAGCAGCTTGGCCCCGAACACTGAAGCTTTCTTT.

This chain uses TRBV27 with TRBJ1-2; a possible D gene is TRBD1 (6 bases). The germline V gene has CDR1 MNHEY and CDR2 SMNVEV (reference sequence). This CDR3 region has 16 residues. Trimming stripped 5 bases from V and 3 bases from J, with 19 bases between. CDR3 sequence reads: CASSPDHRAGYYGYTF. In nucleotides, the CDR3 is TGTGCCAGCAGTCCCGACCACAGGGCAGGCTACTATGGCTACACCTTC.

As regards this clone: An end of the junction does not agree with germline; a read error may underlie this. The chain couples TRBV4-1 to TRBJ1-1, with 8 bases aligning to TRBD1. In germline, CDR1 is MGHRA, CDR2 YSYEKL. The CDR3 length is 13 residues. CDR3 in amino acids: CASSPLRTGNIFF. The CDR3 DNA reads as TGCGCCAGCAGCCCTCTCCGGACAGGGAACATATTTTTT.

V usage is TRBV7-9 and J usage is TRBJ1-2; 9 nucleotides line up with TRBD1. The CDR3 has 12 amino acids. V lost 5 bases and J lost 7; bases outside the gene matches: 2. In germline, CDR1 is SEHNR, CDR2 FQNEAQ (reference sequence). The CDR3 here is CASSIQGAGYTF. CDR3 sequence (DNA): TGTGCCAGCAGCATACAGGGGGCTGGCTACACCTTC.

A single count supports this clone. The chain employs TRBV4-3 and TRBJ1-1; 7 bases line up with TRBD1. CDR1 is LGHNA, CDR2 YSLEER, per germline. The CDR3 length is 15 residues. V lost 1 base to trimming and J lost 4 bases; unmatched junction nucleotides: 6. CDR3 DNA sequence: TGCGCCAGCAGCCAAGGAACAGGGGTAGTCACTGAAGCTTTCTTT. As protein: CASSQGTGVVTEAFF.

This chain uses TRBV6-5 with TRBJ1-6, with D tentatively TRBD1 (6 bases). CDR3 length equals 15 residues. In germline, CDR1 is MNHEY, CDR2 SVGAGI. Deletions cut 0 bases from V and 5 bases from J, with 8 bases between. CDR3 sequence (DNA): TGTGCCAGCAGTTACTCGGCAGGGGATAATTCACCCCTCCACTTT. It yields the protein CASSYSAGDNSPLHF.

This clone was detected only once. The chain is built from TRBV12-3 or TRBV12-4 and TRBJ1-4; D gene uncertain. V was cut by 2 bases and J by 8 bases, with 6 bases left in between. The CDR3 sequence is 12 residues long. DNA of the CDR3: TGTGCCAGCAGTTTATTAGGGGAAAAACTGTTTTTT. As protein: CASSLLGEKLFF.

The chain employs TRBV11-2 and TRBJ2-7; no clear D gene. This CDR3 is 14 amino acids long. Germline loops: CDR1 SGHAT, CDR2 FQNNGV. V was cut by 3 bases and J by 2 bases, with 11 bases left in between. CDR3 bases: TGTGCCAGCAGCTTCGTTGGGCGGCCCTACGAGCAGTACTTC. Its translation is CASSFVGRPYEQYF. Using reference TRBV11-2 and TRBJ2-7 for the parts outside the CDR3, the full variable domain is EAGVAQSPRYKIIEKRQSVAFWCNPISGHATLYWYQQILGQGPKLLIQFQNNGVVDDSQLPKDRFSAERLKGVDSTLKIQPAKLEDSAVYLCASSFVGRPYEQYFGPGTRLTVT.

At least ten counts were recorded for this clone. The rearrangement uses TRBV7-2 and TRBJ1-2; D remains unclear. Deletions cut 4 bases from V and 12 bases from J, with 6 bases between. Germline CDR1 is SGHTA and CDR2 is FQGNSA. The CDR3 sequence is 9 residues long. DNA of the CDR3: TGTGCCAGCAGCTATCGAAACACCTTC. Protein product: CASSYRNTF.

This sequence joins TRBV6-4 and TRBJ2-3; D is perhaps TRBD2 (6 bases). CDR1 is MRHNA and CDR2 is SNTAGT in the germline V gene. Trimming pared 4 bases from V and 4 bases from J, leaving 9 bases between. The CDR3 spans 13 residues. CDR3 sequence (DNA): TGTGCCAGCAGTGCCGGGAGCTCAGATACGCAGTATTTT. Its protein is CASSAGSSDTQYF.

This clone has a handful of counts. CDR3 loop: CAINDRRDQPQHF. CDR3 in DNA: TGTGCCATCAACGACAGGCGGGATCAGCCCCAGCATTTT. V gene TRBV2 combines with J gene TRBJ1-5, with a possible D match to TRBD1 (6 bases). The CDR3 extends over 13 amino acids. In germline, CDR1 is SNHLY, CDR2 FYNNEI. V lost 10 bases and J lost 5, with 15 bases in between.

This clone has just one count. The rearrangement links TRBV19 to TRBJ1-4; D ambiguous. Germline V gene sequence: CDR1 LNHDA, CDR2 SQIVND (reference sequence). Trimming pared 2 bases from V and 8 bases from J, leaving 15 bases between. The CDR3 covers 15 residues. The CDR3 loop is CASSIRGRRKEKLFF. CDR3 DNA sequence: TGTGCCAGTAGTATAAGAGGGCGGAGGAAGGAAAAACTGTTTTTT.

V is TRBV18 and J is TRBJ2-7; D remains ambiguous. Germline V CDR1 and CDR2: KGHSH, LQKENI. CDR3 length: 13 amino acids. V was clipped by 4 bases and J by 0 bases, with 7 bases between them. This chain's CDR3 is CASSQDHSYEQYF. The DNA of the CDR3 is TGTGCCAGCTCACAGGATCACTCCTACGAGCAGTACTTC.

Of note for this clone: At the DNA level, this CDR3 is encoded by other sequences in the same sample as well. This sequence joins TRBV18 and TRBJ2-7; no reliable D call. Trimming stripped 6 bases from V and 2 bases from J, with 14 bases between. The germline V gene has CDR1 KGHSH and CDR2 LQKENI. The CDR3 contains 14 residues. The CDR3 sequence: CASSPGRGPYEQYF. The CDR3 nucleotides read TGTGCCAGCTCGCCAGGTCGCGGACCCTACGAGCAGTACTTC.

This clone was observed a handful of times. The rearrangement links TRBV6-2 or TRBV6-3 to TRBJ1-2, with unresolved D. Trimming stripped 6 bases from V and 4 bases from J, with 12 bases between. Germline V lookup: CDR1 MNHEY, CDR2 SVGEGT. The CDR3 totals 13 residues. DNA of the CDR3: TGTGCCAGCAGCGCAAGTAGTTCCTATGGCTACACCTTC. Translation: CASSASSSYGYTF.

The chain uses TRBV5-6 and TRBJ1-4, with D possibly matching TRBD1 (6 bases). Trimming cost V 4 bases and J 8 bases, with 15 bases left between them. The CDR3 totals 14 residues. The germline V gene encodes CDR1 SGHDT and CDR2 YYEEEE. The CDR3: CASSATGRGEKLFF. CDR3 DNA: TGTGCCAGCAGCGCAACAGGGCGAGGAGAAAAACTGTTTTTT. Full variable domain (missing parts from reference TRBV5-6 and TRBJ1-4): DAGVTQSPTHLIKTRGQQVTLRCSPKSGHDTVSWYQQALGQGPQFIFQYYEEEERQRGNFPDRFSGHQFPNYSSELNVNALLLGDSALYLCASSATGRGEKLFFGSGTQLSVL.

This clone came up a few times. The J gene is TRBJ1-6, the V gene TRBV5-1, with TRBD1 as a possible D gene (5 bases). CDR1 is SGHRS and CDR2 is YFSETQ in the germline V gene. The CDR3 is 13 amino acids. V dropped 4 bases and J dropped 12 bases, with 14 bases sitting between them. The CDR3, as DNA: TGCGCCAGCAGCCTCCCCGGGGACGGACCCCTCCACTTT. It codes for CASSLPGDGPLHF. The variable domain in full, with the rest retrieved from reference TRBV5-1 and TRBJ1-6, is KAGVTQTPRYLIKTRGQQVTLSCSPISGHRSVSWYQQTPGQGLQFLFEYFSETQRNKGNFPGRFSGRQFSNSRSEMNVSTLELGDSALYLCASSLPGDGPLHFGNGTRLTVT.

CDR3: CASSQGTHSNSPLHF. The CDR3 nucleotides read TGTGCCAGCAGCCAAGGGACCCACTCTAATTCACCCCTCCACTTT. J is TRBJ1-6 and V is TRBV3-1 (or the pseudogene TRBV3-2), with D uncertain. Between the trimmed V and J ends, which lost 1 base and 6 bases, there was a span of 10 bases. Germline assignment: CDR1 LGHDT and CDR2 YNNKEL (reference sequence). The CDR3 runs to 15 residues.

V is TRBV6-4 and J is TRBJ2-3; 11 bases map to TRBD1. Germline loops: CDR1 MRHNA, CDR2 SNTAGT. The CDR3 consists of 15 residues. V was clipped by 5 bases and J by 5 bases; unmatched bases: 6. In DNA form, the CDR3 reads TGTGCCAGCAGTACCGGGACAGGGGGTAGAGATACGCAGTATTTT. Translating gives CASSTGTGGRDTQYF.

This clone has just a few counts. The chain has TRBV10-3 and TRBJ1-1; D remains ambiguous. Trimming shortened V by 11 bases and J by 0 bases, and 16 bases separated the two germline ends. Germline CDR1 reads ENHRY; CDR2 reads SYGVKD. This CDR3 has 14 residues. This chain's CDR3 is CALRGAGMNTEAFF. CDR3 in DNA: TGTGCCCTACGAGGCGCGGGCATGAACACTGAAGCTTTCTTT.

CDR3 sequence reads: CASSLDSGEAYEQYF. CDR3 coding DNA: TGTGCCAGCAGCTTAGACAGTGGGGAGGCCTACGAGCAGTACTTC. The chain has TRBV7-2 and TRBJ2-7; D perhaps matches TRBD2 (6 bases). The V end was cut by 1 base, the J end by 2 bases, with 12 bases between. CDR1 and CDR2 (germline): SGHTA, FQGNSA. The CDR3 runs 15 residues.

V usage is TRBV5-4 and J usage is TRBJ1-3; 7 bases are shared with TRBD1. The length of the CDR3 is 13 residues. V shed 4 bases and J 4 bases; nucleotides not matched to a gene: 2. Germline V gene sequence: CDR1 SGHNT, CDR2 YYREEE (reference sequence). The CDR3 DNA sequence: TGTGCCAGCAGCAAGGGACAGGGAAACACCATATATTTT. This codes for CASSKGQGNTIYF. The complete variable domain, with remaining parts taken from reference TRBV5-4 and TRBJ1-3, reads ETGVTQSPTHLIKTRGQQVTLRCSSQSGHNTVSWYQQALGQGPQFIFQYYREEENGRGNFPPRFSGLQFPNYSSELNVNALELDDSALYLCASSKGQGNTIYFGEGSWLTVV.

J is TRBJ1-4 and V is TRBV5-1, with D hard to call. Trimming stripped 4 bases from V and 0 bases from J, with 10 bases between. This CDR3 contains 15 residues. CDR1 and CDR2 from the germline V gene are SGHRS and YFSETQ. Here the CDR3 DNA reads TGCGCCAGCAGCCCCGTGCAAGCAACTAATGAAAAACTGTTTTTT. Its translation: CASSPVQATNEKLFF. Filled out from reference TRBV5-1 and TRBJ1-4, the complete variable domain reads KAGVTQTPRYLIKTRGQQVTLSCSPISGHRSVSWYQQTPGQGLQFLFEYFSETQRNKGNFPGRFSGRQFSNSRSEMNVSTLELGDSALYLCASSPVQATNEKLFFGSGTQLSVL.

In the case of this clone: Different DNA sequences within this sample yield the same CDR3. This chain uses TRBV7-2 with TRBJ2-7, with TRBD2 matching 11 bases. V lost 5 bases to trimming and J lost 2 bases; unmatched junction nucleotides: 5. Germline CDR1 and CDR2: SGHTA and FQGNSA. This CDR3 is built from 15 residues. The CDR3 protein is CASSPTSGGTYEQYF. The CDR3, as DNA: TGTGCCAGCAGCCCCACTAGCGGGGGCACCTACGAGCAGTACTTC.

This clone was seen only once. This chain joins TRBV5-1 and TRBJ1-3; D might be TRBD1 (5 bases). The germline gives CDR1 SGHRS, CDR2 YFSETQ. The length of the CDR3 is 17 residues. V shed 4 bases and J shed 0 bases, with 17 bases lying between them. The DNA of the CDR3 is TGCGCCAGCAGCCCGGGCTGGGGCGTCCCCTCTGGAAACACCATATATTTT. As protein: CASSPGWGVPSGNTIYF.